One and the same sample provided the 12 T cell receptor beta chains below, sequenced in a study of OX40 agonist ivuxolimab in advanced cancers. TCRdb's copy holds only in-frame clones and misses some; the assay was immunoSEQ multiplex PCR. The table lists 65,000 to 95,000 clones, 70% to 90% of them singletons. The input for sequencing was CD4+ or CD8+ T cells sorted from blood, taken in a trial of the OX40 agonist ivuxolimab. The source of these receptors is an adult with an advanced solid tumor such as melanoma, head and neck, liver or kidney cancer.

CDR3 loop: CAWSDDSTGELFF. CDR3 DNA: TGTGCCTGGAGTGACGACTCCACCGGGGAGCTGTTTTTT. The chain uses TRBV30 and TRBJ2-2, with D unresolved. The CDR3 sequence is 13 residues long. CDR1 and CDR2 (germline): GTSNPN, SVGIG (reference sequence). Trimming removed 1 base at V and 4 bases at J, with 7 bases between. Full variable domain (missing parts from reference TRBV30 and TRBJ2-2): SQTIHQWPATLVQPVGSPLSLECTVEGTSNPNLYWYRQAAGRGLQLLFYSVGIGQISSEVPQNLSASRPQDRQFILSSKKLLLSDSGFYLCAWSDDSTGELFFGEGSRLTVL.

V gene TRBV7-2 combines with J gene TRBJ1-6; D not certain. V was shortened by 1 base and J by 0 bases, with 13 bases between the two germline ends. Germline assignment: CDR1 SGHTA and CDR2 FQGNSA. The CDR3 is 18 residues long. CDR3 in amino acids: CASSLGQALSSYNSPLHF. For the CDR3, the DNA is TGTGCCAGCAGCTTAGGCCAGGCCCTGAGCTCCTATAATTCACCCCTCCACTTT.

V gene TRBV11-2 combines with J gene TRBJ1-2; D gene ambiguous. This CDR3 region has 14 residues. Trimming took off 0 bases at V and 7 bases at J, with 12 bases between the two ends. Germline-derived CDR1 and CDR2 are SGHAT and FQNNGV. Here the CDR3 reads CASSLDLLASGYTF. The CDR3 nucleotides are TGTGCCAGCAGCTTAGATCTTCTGGCGTCTGGCTACACCTTC. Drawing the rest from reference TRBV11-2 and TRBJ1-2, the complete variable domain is EAGVAQSPRYKIIEKRQSVAFWCNPISGHATLYWYQQILGQGPKLLIQFQNNGVVDDSQLPKDRFSAERLKGVDSTLKIQPAKLEDSAVYLCASSLDLLASGYTFGSGTRLTVV.

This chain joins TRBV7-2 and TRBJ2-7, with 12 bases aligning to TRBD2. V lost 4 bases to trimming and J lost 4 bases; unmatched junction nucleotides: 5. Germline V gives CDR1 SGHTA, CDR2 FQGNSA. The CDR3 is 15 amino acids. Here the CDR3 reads CASSSSGGALYEQYF. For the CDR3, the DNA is TGTGCCAGCAGCTCTAGCGGGGGGGCCCTATACGAGCAGTACTTC.

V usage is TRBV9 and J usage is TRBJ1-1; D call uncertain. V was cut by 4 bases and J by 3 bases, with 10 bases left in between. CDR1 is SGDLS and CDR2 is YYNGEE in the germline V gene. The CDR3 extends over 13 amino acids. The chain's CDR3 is CASSPLGDTEAFF. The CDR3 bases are TGTGCCAGCAGCCCTCTTGGGGACACTGAAGCTTTCTTT.

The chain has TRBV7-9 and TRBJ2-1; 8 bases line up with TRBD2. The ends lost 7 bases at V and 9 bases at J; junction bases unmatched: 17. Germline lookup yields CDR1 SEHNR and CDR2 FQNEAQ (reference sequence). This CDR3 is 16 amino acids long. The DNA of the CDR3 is TGTGCCAGCACCCCCTCGCCCCCGGGAGGGCCTGGTGAGCAGTTCTTC. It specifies CASTPSPPGGPGEQFF.

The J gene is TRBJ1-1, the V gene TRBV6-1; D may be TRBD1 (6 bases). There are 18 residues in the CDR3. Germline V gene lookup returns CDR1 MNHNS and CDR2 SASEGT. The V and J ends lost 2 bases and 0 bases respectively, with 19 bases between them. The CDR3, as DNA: TGTGCCAGCAGTGAAACTCGAATTGGGGGCAGCTTGAACACTGAAGCTTTCTTT. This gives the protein CASSETRIGGSLNTEAFF.

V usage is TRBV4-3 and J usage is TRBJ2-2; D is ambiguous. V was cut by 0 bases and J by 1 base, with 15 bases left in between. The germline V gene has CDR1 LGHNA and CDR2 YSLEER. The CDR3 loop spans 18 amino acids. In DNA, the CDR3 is TGCGCCAGCAGCCAAGAAATATCTATGGCGGTGAACACCGGGGAGCTGTTTTTT. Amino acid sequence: CASSQEISMAVNTGELFF.

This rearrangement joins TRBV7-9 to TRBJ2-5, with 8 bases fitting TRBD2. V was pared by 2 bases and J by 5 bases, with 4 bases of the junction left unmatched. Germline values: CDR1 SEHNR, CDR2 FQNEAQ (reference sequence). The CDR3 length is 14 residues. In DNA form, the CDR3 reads TGTGCCAGCAGCTTAAGCGGGAGATGGGAGACCCAGTACTTC. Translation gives CASSLSGRWETQYF.

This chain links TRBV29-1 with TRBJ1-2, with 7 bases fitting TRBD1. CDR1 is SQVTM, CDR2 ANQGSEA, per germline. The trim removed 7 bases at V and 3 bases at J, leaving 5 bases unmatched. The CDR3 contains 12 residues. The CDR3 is CSAQQGYYGYTF. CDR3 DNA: TGCAGCGCCCAACAGGGGTACTATGGCTACACCTTC.

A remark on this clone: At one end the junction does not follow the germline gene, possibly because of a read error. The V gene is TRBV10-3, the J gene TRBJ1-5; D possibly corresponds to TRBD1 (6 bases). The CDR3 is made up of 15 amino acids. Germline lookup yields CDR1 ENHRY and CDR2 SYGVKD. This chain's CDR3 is CASSNRTAPWQPQHF. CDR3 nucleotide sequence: TGTGCCAGCAGTAATCGGACAGCGCCTTGGCAGCCCCAGCATTTT.

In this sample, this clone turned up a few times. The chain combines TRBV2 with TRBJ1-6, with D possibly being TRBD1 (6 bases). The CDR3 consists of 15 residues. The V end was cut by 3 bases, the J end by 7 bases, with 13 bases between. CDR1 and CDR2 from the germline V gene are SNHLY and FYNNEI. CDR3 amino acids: CASSETETGNSPLHF. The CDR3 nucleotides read TGTGCCAGCAGTGAGACTGAGACAGGCAATTCACCCCTCCACTTT.